The clone carrying this T cell receptor beta chain was found once. What it binds is not known. The data originate from a study of cytomegalovirus exposure and HLA in healthy donors. CDR3 size: 14 residues. Trimming pared 6 bases from V and 4 bases from J, leaving 14 bases between. CDR1 and CDR2 from the germline V gene are SGHRS and YFSETQ. Amplification used 60 Vbeta primers and 13 Jbeta primers. Clones were sequenced by immunoSEQ multiplex PCR, and TCRdb holds only the in-frame ones, with some missing. The sample has 89,000 or so clones; 70% to 75% are singletons. Notes on the study in general: Association of 15,000 to 20,000 TCR beta sequences with HLA alleles was found at 0.05 false discovery rate in a later analysis.

This clonotype originated in a man in his 60s in good health and CMV-seronegative. The sample was PBMCs. This sequence joins TRBV5-1 and TRBJ2-1, with a tentative D call TRBD2 (6 bases). The CDR3 DNA reads TGCGCCAGCAAAGGCGGGGAGTCGTACAATGAGCAGTTCTTC. Translation: CASKGGESYNEQFF.